This paragraph covers one T cell receptor beta chain sequence. The germline V gene has CDR1 SGHDT and CDR2 YYEEEE. V gave up 0 bases and J gave up 4 bases, with 7 bases separating them. The CDR3 extends over 13 amino acids. Only in-frame clones appear in the TCRdb table, and some are missing; sequencing was by immunoSEQ multiplex PCR. The sample carries about 180,000 clones, just over 85% recorded once. This sample is part of a study of T cell responses to AZD1222 COVID-19 vaccine. This chain joins TRBV5-6 and TRBJ1-2; maybe TRBD1 (5 bases). The sequencing here drew on peripheral blood, taken on day 0 of AZD1222 vaccination. The sequence was obtained from an adult in good health. CDR3 DNA sequence: TGTGCCAGCAGCTTGGGACAGTCCTATGGCTACACCTTC. It encodes CASSLGQSYGYTF.